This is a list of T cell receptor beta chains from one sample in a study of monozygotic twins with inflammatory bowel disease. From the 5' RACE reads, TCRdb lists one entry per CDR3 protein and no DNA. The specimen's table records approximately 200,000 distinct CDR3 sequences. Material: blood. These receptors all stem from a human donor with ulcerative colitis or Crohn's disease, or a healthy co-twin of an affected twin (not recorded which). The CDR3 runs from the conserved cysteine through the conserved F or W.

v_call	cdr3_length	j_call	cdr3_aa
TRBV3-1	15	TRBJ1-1	CASSQGEAPRTEAFF
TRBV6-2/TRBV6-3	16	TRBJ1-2	CASSYAGIPLMDGYTF
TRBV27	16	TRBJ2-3	CASSLFASGGTDTQYF
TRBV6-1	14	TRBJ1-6	CASRSRDYNSPLHF
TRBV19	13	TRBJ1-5	CASSRQYNQPQHF
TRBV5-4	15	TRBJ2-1	CASSTTGNSYNEQFF
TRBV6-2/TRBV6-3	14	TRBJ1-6	CASSQTMNNSPLHF
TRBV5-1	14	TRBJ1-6	CASSFVGGDSPLHF
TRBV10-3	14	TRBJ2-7	CAIRDTGSSYEQYF
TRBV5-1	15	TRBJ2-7	CASSLGSDGPYEQYF
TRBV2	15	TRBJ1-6	CASSPRGPHNSPLHF
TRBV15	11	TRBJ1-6	CATSNNSPLHF
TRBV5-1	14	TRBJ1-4	CASSLGTTNEKLFF
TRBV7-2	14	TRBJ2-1	CASSLVDSYNEQFF
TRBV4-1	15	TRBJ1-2	CASSPTRGPNYGYTF
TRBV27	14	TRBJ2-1	CGSRGANYEDEQFF
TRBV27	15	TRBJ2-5	CASSSGTSRQETQYF
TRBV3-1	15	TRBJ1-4	CASSQRMPGPQKLFF
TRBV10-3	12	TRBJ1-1	CAISIQGLAAFF
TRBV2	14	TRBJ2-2	CASRQGALVGELFF
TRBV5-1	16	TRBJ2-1	CASSLEGDRVYNEQFF
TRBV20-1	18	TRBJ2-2	CSARVPIGTGGSTGELFF
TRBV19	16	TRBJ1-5	CASSPPYAQGYQPQHF
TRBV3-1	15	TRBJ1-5	CASSQGGYSNQPQHF
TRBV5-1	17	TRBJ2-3	CASSLELAGSAWDAQYF
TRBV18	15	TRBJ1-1	CASSPPNGGHTEAFF
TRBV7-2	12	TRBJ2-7	CASSTFQREQYF
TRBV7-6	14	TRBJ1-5	CASSLQQGGQPQHF
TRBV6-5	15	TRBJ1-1	CASSYSTHMNTEAFF
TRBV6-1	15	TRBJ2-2	CASRPTWGDTGELCF
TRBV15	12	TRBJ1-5	CATSRGDGPQHF
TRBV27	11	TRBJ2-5	CASRLRDVYYF
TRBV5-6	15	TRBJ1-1	CASSLGAGSLTEAFF
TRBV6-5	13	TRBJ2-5	CASSSLIEETQYF
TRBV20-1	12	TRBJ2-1	CSARWGNNEQFF
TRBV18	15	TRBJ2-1	CASWTGQGFYNEQFF
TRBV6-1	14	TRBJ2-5	CASRGRGTMETQYF
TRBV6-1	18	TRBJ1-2	CASSEEGGGPPGSYGYTF
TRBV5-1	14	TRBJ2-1	CASSMGGAYNEQFF
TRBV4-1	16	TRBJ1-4	CASSQGQGTHPEKLFF
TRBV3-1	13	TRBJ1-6	CASSQGIGAPLHF
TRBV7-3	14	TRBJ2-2	CASSLLANTGELFF
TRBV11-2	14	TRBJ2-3	CASSSGTAADTQYF
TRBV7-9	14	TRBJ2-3	CASSESREADTQYF
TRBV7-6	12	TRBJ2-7	CASSLVDGEQYF
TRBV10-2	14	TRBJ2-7	CASSTYRGSYEQYF
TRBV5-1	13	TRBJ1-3	CASPRTPGNTIYF
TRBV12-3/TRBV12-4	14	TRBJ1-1	CASSSRAMNTEAFF
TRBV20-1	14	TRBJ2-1	CSARDALRPDEQFF
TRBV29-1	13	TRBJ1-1	CSVGTGRGTEAFF
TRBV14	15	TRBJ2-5	CASSQVDRAAETQYF
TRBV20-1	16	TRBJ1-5	CSARVAAARSNQPQHF
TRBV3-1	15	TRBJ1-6	CASSQGGTALSPLHF
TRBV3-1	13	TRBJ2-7	CASSQGGLRMEYF
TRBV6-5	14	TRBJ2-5	CASSYSTYRETQYF
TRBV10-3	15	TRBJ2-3	CAISGGTESTDTQYF
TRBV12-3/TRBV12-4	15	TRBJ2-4	CASGDRGLAKNIQYF
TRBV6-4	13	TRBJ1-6	CASSFGVDSPLHF
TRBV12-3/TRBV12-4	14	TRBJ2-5	CASSLNSAQETQYF
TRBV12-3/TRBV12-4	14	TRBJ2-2	CASSKDSTTGELFF